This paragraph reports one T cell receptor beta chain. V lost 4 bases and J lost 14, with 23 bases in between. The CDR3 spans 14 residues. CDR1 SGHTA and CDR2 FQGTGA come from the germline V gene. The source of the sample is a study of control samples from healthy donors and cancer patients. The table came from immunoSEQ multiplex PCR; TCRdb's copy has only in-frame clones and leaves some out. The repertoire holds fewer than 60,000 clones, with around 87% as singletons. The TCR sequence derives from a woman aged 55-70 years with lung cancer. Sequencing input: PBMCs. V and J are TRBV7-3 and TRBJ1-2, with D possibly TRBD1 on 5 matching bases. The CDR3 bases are TGTGCCAGCAGCTCCGGCACAGGCCCCGGAACGAGTACCTTC. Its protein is CASSSGTGPGTSTF.